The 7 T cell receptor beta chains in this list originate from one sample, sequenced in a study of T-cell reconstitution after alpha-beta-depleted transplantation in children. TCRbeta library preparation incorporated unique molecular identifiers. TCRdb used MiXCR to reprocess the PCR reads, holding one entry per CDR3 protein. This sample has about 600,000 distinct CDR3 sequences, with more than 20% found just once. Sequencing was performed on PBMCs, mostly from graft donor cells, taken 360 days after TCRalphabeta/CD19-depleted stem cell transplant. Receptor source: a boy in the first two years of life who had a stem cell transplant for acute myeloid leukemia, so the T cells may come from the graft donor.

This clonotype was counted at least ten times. Here the CDR3 DNA reads TGTGCCAGCAGCTTAGTCGGAGAAGGGGAGACCCAGTACTTC. It yields the protein CASSLVGEGETQYF. V and J are TRBV7-9 and TRBJ2-5; D not certain. This CDR3 has 14 amino acids. CDR1 is SEHNR, CDR2 FQNEAQ, per germline (reference sequence). V was trimmed by 1 base and J by 5 bases, leaving 11 bases between them. Drawing the rest from reference TRBV7-9 and TRBJ2-5, the complete variable domain is DTGVSQNPRHKITKRGQNVTFRCDPISEHNRLYWYRQTLGQGPEFLTYFQNEAQLEKSRLLSDRFSAERPKGSFSTLEIQRTEQGDSAMYLCASSLVGEGETQYFGPGTRLLVL.

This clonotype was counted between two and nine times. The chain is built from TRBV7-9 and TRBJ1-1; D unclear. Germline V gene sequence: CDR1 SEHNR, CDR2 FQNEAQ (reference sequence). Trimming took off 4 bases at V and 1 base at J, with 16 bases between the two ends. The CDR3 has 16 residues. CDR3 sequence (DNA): TGTGCCAGCAGCTCCCCCCTGGGCCCAGCGAACACTGAAGCTTTCTTT. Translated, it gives CASSSPLGPANTEAFF.

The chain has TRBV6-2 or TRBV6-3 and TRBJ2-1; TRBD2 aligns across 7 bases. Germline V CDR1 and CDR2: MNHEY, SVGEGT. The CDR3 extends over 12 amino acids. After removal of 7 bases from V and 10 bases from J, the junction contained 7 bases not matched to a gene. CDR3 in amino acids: CASTGLVGEQFF. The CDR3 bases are TGTGCCAGCACCGGACTAGTAGGGGAGCAGTTCTTC.

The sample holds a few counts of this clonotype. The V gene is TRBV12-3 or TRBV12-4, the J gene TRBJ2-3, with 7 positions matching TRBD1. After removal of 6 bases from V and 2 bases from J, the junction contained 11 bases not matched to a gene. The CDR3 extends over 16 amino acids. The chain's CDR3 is CASSPLQGFPTDTQYF. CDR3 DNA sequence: TGTGCCAGCAGCCCCCTACAGGGGTTCCCCACAGATACGCAGTATTTT.

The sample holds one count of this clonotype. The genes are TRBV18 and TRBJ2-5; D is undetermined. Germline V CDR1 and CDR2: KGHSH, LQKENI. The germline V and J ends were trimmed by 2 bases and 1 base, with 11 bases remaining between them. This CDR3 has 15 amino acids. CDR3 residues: CASSPMAKLQETQYF. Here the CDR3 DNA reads TGTGCCAGCTCACCAATGGCCAAACTCCAAGAGACCCAGTACTTC.

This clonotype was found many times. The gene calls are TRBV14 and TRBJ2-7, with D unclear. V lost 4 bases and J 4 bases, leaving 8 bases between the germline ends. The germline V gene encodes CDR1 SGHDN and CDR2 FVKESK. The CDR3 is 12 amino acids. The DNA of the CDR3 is TGTGCCAGCAGCCGCGTTTATTACGAGCAGTACTTC. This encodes CASSRVYYEQYF.

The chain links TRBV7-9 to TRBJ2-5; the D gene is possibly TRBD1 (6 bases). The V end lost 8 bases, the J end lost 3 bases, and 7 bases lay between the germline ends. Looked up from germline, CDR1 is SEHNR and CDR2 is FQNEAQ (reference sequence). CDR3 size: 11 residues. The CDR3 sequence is CASEGEETQYF. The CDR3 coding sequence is TGTGCCAGCGAGGGGGAAGAGACCCAGTACTTC.